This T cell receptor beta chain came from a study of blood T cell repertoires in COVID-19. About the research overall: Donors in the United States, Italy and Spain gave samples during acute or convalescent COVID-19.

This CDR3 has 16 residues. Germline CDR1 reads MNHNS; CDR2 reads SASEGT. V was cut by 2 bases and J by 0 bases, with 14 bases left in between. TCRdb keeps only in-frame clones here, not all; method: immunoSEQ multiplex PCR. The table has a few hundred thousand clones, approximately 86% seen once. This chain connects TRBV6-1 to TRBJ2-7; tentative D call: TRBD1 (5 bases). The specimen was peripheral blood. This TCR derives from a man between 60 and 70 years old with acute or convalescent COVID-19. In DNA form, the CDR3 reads TGTGCCAGCAGTGAAATGGGGCAGGGCTTCTCCTACGAGCAGTACTTC. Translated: CASSEMGQGFSYEQYF.